This T cell receptor (beta chain) derives from a study of cytomegalovirus exposure and HLA in healthy donors. The trim removed 5 bases at V and 6 bases at J, leaving 7 bases unmatched. The CDR3 covers 14 residues. Germline V gene sequence: CDR1 MGHRA, CDR2 YSYEKL. Only in-frame clones appear in the TCRdb table, and some are missing; sequencing was by immunoSEQ multiplex PCR. This sample yields around 66,000 clones, of which approximately 97% are seen a single time; roughly 1.5% belongs to the top ten. The chain carries TRBV4-1 and TRBJ2-1; 7 bases map to TRBD2. The specimen sequenced was PBMCs. The receptor was isolated from a woman aged 18-29 years in good health and CMV-seropositive. In DNA, the CDR3 is TGCGCCAGCAGCAGACTAGCTTCCCCCAATGAGCAGTTCTTC. The encoded protein is CASSRLASPNEQFF.